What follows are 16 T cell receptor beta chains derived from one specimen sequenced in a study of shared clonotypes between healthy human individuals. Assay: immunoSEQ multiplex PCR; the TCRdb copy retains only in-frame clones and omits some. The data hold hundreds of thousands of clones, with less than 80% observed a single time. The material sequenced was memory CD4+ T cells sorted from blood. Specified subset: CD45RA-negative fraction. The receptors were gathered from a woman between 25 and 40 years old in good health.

The CDR3 is CASSSRLAKNSYEQYF. The CDR3 DNA reads as TGTGCCAGCAGTTCAAGACTAGCGAAGAACTCCTACGAGCAGTACTTC. The rearrangement links TRBV7-7 to TRBJ2-7, with 8 positions matching TRBD2. Germline CDR1 reads SSHAT; CDR2 reads FNYEAQ (reference sequence). V lost 6 bases to trimming and J lost 0 bases; unmatched junction nucleotides: 10. The CDR3 consists of 16 residues.

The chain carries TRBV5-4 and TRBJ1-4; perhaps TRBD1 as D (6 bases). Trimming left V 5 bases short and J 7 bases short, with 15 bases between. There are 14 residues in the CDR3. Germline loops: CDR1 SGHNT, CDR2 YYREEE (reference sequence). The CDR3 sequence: CASRRDTGSEKLFF. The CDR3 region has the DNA TGTGCCAGCAGGCGGGACACAGGGAGTGAAAAACTGTTTTTT. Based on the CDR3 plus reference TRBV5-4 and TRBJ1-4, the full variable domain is ETGVTQSPTHLIKTRGQQVTLRCSSQSGHNTVSWYQQALGQGPQFIFQYYREEENGRGNFPPRFSGLQFPNYSSELNVNALELDDSALYLCASRRDTGSEKLFFGSGTQLSVL.

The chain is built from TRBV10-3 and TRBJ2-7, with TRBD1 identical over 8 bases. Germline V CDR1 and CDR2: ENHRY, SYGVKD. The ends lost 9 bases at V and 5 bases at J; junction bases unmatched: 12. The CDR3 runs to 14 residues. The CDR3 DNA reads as TGTGCCATATCACCCTCAGGACAGGGTCACGAGCAGTACTTC. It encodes CAISPSGQGHEQYF.

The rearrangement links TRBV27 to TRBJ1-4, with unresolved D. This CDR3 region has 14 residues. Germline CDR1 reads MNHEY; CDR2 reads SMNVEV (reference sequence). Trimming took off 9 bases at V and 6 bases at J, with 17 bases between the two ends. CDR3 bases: TGTGCCAGGGCAACGAGCGTTCTAGATGAAAAACTGTTTTTT. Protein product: CARATSVLDEKLFF.

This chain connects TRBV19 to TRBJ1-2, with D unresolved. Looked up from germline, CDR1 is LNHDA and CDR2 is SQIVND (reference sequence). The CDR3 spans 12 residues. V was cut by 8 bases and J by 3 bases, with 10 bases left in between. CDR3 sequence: CASSRPYYGYTF. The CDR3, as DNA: TGTGCCAGTTCCAGGCCCTACTATGGCTACACCTTC. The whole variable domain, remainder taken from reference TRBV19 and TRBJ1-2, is DGGITQSPKYLFRKEGQNVTLSCEQNLNHDAMYWYRQDPGQGLRLIYYSQIVNDFQKGDIAEGYSVSREKKESFPLTVTSAQKNPTAFYLCASSRPYYGYTFGSGTRLTVV.

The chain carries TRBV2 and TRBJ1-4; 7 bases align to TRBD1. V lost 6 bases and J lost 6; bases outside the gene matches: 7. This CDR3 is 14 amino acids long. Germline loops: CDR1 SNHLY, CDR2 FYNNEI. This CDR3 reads CASRPDRSDEKLFF. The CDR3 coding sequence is TGTGCCAGCAGACCGGACAGGTCGGATGAAAAACTGTTTTTT.

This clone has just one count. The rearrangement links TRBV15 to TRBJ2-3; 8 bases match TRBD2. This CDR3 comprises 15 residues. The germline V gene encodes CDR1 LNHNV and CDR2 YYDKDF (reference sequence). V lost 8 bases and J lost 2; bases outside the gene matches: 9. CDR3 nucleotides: TGTGCCACCGGAAACTTAGCGGGATCCACAGATACGCAGTATTTT. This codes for CATGNLAGSTDTQYF.

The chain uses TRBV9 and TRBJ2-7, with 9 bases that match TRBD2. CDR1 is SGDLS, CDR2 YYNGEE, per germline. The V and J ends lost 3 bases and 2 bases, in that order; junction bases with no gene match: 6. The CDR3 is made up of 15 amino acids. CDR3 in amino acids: CASSATGTSPYEQYF. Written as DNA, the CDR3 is TGTGCCAGCAGCGCCACCGGGACTAGCCCCTACGAGCAGTACTTC.

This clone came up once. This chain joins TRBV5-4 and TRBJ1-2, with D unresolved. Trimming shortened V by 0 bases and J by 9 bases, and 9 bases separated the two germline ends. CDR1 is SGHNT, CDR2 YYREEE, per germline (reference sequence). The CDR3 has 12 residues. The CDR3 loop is CASSLASFSYTF. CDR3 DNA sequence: TGTGCCAGCAGCTTGGCGTCCTTTAGCTACACCTTC.

CDR3 amino acids: CASSPKDRGNQPQHF. CDR3 in DNA: TGTGCCAGCAGCCCTAAGGACAGGGGAAATCAGCCCCAGCATTTT. The gene calls are TRBV6-1 and TRBJ1-5, with TRBD1 matching 9 bases. From germline, CDR1 is MNHNS and CDR2 SASEGT. The CDR3 covers 15 residues. J was trimmed by 4 bases and V by 6 bases; bases with no gene match: 7.

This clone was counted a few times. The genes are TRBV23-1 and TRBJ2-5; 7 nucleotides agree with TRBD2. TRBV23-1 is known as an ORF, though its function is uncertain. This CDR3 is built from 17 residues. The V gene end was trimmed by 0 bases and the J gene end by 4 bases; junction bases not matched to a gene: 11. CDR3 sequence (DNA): TGCGCCAGCAGTCAATCGCGGAGGGAGGGTTTCGGAGAGACCCAGTACTTC. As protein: CASSQSRREGFGETQYF.

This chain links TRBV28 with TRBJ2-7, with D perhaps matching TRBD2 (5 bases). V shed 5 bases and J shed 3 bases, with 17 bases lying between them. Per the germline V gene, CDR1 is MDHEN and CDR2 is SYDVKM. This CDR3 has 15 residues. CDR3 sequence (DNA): TGTGCCAGCAGTGTCGCGGAGGACCGAAACTACGAGCAGTACTTC. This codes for CASSVAEDRNYEQYF.

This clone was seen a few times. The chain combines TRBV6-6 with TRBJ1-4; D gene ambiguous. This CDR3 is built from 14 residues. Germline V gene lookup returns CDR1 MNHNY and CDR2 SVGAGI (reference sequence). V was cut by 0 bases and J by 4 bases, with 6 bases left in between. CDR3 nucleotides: TGTGCCAGCAGTTACTCTTCGGGTAATGAAAAACTGTTTTTT. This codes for CASSYSSGNEKLFF.

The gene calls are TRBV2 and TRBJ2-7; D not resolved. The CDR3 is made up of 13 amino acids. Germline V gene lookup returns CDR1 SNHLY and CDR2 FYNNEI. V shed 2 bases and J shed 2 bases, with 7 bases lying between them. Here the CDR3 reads CASSESVTYEQYF. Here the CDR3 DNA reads TGTGCCAGCAGTGAATCGGTGACCTACGAGCAGTACTTC.

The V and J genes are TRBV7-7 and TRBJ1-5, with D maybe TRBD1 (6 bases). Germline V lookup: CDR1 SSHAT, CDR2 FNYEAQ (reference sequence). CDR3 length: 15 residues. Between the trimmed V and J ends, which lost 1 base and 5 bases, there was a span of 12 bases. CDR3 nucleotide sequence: TGTGCCAGCAGCTTAGGAACGGGGGCCCATCAGCCCCAGCATTTT. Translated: CASSLGTGAHQPQHF.

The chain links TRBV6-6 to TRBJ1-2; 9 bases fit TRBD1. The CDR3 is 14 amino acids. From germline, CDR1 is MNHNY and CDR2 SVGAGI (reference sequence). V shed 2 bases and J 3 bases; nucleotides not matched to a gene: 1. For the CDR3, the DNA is TGTGCCAGCAGTTACCGACAGGGGGACTATGGCTACACCTTC. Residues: CASSYRQGDYGYTF.